This passage covers 19 T cell receptor beta chains from one sample sequenced in a study of Graves' ophthalmopathy and Graves' hyperthyroidism. RNA transcripts were the template, and TCR beta CDR3 regions were amplified from them. Second-round multiplex PCR came after first-round RT-PCR with HTBI primers. TCRdb reprocessed the multiplex PCR reads with MiXCR, giving one entry per CDR3 protein. Of about 220,000 distinct CDR3 sequences listed, about 22% are singletons. Sequenced material: peripheral blood. The receptors come from a woman aged 45-65 years with Graves' ophthalmopathy.

This clonotype was seen repeatedly, ten times or more. The chain links TRBV12-5 to TRBJ1-2; D ambiguous. This CDR3 is 17 amino acids long. Trimming took 1 base from V and 3 from J, leaving 18 bases between them. Looked up from germline, CDR1 is LGHNT and CDR2 is FRNRAP. Written as DNA, the CDR3 is TGTGCTAGTGGTTTGGACCAGCTGCCGGGTTCTTACTATGGCTACACCTTC. Encoded protein: CASGLDQLPGSYYGYTF.

This clonotype was counted a few times. The rearrangement links TRBV20-1 to TRBJ2-4; TRBD2 is a possible D gene (7 bases). The V gene lost 4 bases and the J gene lost 1 base, with 20 bases spanning the gap. Germline CDR1 is DFQATT and CDR2 is SNEGSKA (reference sequence). The CDR3 has 17 residues. CDR3 protein: CSATFGGGGRAKNIQYF. CDR3 coding DNA: TGCAGTGCTACCTTTGGGGGGGGCGGGCGCGCCAAAAACATTCAGTACTTC.

This clonotype has ten or more counts. Given a much more abundant clone one base away, this may be a read error. CDR3 residues: CASRRQGEVPQHF. The CDR3 region has the DNA TGTGCCAGCAGAAGACAGGGGGAGGTGCCCCAGCATTTT. The chain recombines TRBV27 with TRBJ1-5; 9 bases fit TRBD1. V gave up 6 bases and J gave up 9 bases; unmatched junction bases: 6. CDR1 MNHEY and CDR2 SMNVEV come from the germline V gene (reference sequence). This CDR3 has 13 residues.

This clonotype was found many times. The rearrangement uses TRBV20-1 and TRBJ1-1; TRBD1 matches at 10 bases. CDR3 length: 12 residues. The V gene's germline CDR1 is DFQATT and CDR2 SNEGSKA (reference sequence). The CDR3 DNA reads as TGCAGCCCAGGACAGGGGGACACTGAAGCTTTCTTT. Its protein is CSPGQGDTEAFF.

The chain couples TRBV24-1 to TRBJ1-2; D uncertain. Trimming left V 7 bases short and J 4 bases short, with 12 bases between. The germline V gene has CDR1 KGHDR and CDR2 SFDVKD. The CDR3 runs 13 residues. The CDR3 DNA follows: TGTGCCACCAGAGACACCGGCTCCTATGGCTACACCTTC. The encoded protein is CATRDTGSYGYTF.

This clonotype was observed many times. The rearrangement joins TRBV4-2 to TRBJ2-5; D gene unclear. Trimming shortened V by 0 bases and J by 2 bases, and 10 bases separated the two germline ends. The length of the CDR3 is 15 residues. The germline V gene encodes CDR1 LGHNA and CDR2 YNFKEQ. CDR3 sequence (DNA): TGTGCCAGCAGCCAAGATTTTACGTCGCAAGAGACCCAGTACTTC. Amino acids: CASSQDFTSQETQYF.

V usage is TRBV6-5 and J usage is TRBJ2-3, with 8 bases aligning to TRBD1. V was clipped by 0 bases and J by 1 base; unmatched bases: 3. Germline V gives CDR1 MNHEY, CDR2 SVGAGI. CDR3 length equals 16 residues. The CDR3 coding sequence is TGTGCCAGCAGTTACTCGCCGGGACAGGGCACAGATACGCAGTATTTT. Protein product: CASSYSPGQGTDTQYF.

This clonotype was detected ten times or more. V usage is TRBV30 and J usage is TRBJ2-5; 8 nucleotides agree with TRBD1. This CDR3 region has 13 residues. Trimming at V came to 1 base and at J to 5 bases, leaving 3 bases not matched to a gene. CDR1 is GTSNPN, CDR2 SVGIG, per germline (reference sequence). The DNA for the CDR3 is TGTGCCTGGAGTGGCAACAGGGGGGAGACCCAGTACTTC. This translates into CAWSGNRGETQYF. The full variable domain, in which reference TRBV30 and TRBJ2-5 provide the parts outside the CDR3, is SQTIHQWPATLVQPVGSPLSLECTVEGTSNPNLYWYRQAAGRGLQLLFYSVGIGQISSEVPQNLSASRPQDRQFILSSKKLLLSDSGFYLCAWSGNRGETQYFGPGTRLLVL.

This clonotype occurred many times. The chain joins TRBV6-5 to TRBJ2-7; D remains unclear. The CDR3 spans 13 residues. V was clipped by 2 bases and J by 1 base, with 6 bases between them. Germline V gives CDR1 MNHEY, CDR2 SVGAGI. As DNA, the CDR3 is TGTGCCAGCAGTTACACTGGTTCCTACGAGCAGTACTTC. It yields the protein CASSYTGSYEQYF.

This clonotype turned up a few times. The gene calls are TRBV11-1 and TRBJ1-1; D gene unclear. The CDR3 runs to 17 residues. Germline V CDR1 and CDR2: SGHAT, FQDESV (reference sequence). Trimming cost V 2 bases and J 0 bases, with 16 bases left between them. The CDR3 DNA sequence: TGTGCCAGCAGCTTACCGGAAGAAACACTCATGAACACTGAAGCTTTCTTT. Translated: CASSLPEETLMNTEAFF. The full variable domain, its missing parts supplied by reference TRBV11-1 and TRBJ1-1, is EAEVAQSPRYKITEKSQAVAFWCDPISGHATLYWYRQILGQGPELLVQFQDESVVDDSQLPKDRFSAERLKGVDSTLKIQPAELGDSAMYLCASSLPEETLMNTEAFFGQGTRLTVV.

This clonotype was detected many times. V and J are TRBV5-5 and TRBJ1-2, with D uncertain. Trimming took off 4 bases at V and 4 bases at J, with 20 bases between the two ends. The germline V gene has CDR1 SGHKS and CDR2 YYEKEE (reference sequence). This CDR3 region has 16 residues. The CDR3, as DNA: TGTGCCAGCAGCCTAACCCCGGCCATACTATCCTATGGCTACACCTTC. This sequence encodes CASSLTPAILSYGYTF.

This clonotype was seen ten or more times. The chain links TRBV5-1 to TRBJ2-3; D remains ambiguous. The length of the CDR3 is 14 residues. The V gene's germline CDR1 is SGHRS and CDR2 YFSETQ. Deletions cut 4 bases from V and 1 base from J, with 10 bases between. This chain's CDR3 is CASSHVRGTDTQYF. The CDR3 DNA reads as TGCGCCAGCAGCCACGTAAGAGGCACAGATACGCAGTATTTT.

This clonotype came up many times. This chain uses TRBV10-3 with TRBJ1-1; D is unresolved. The V end was cut by 4 bases, the J end by 1 base, with 4 bases between. Per germline, CDR1 ENHRY and CDR2 SYGVKD. The CDR3 sequence is 12 residues long. CDR3 residues: CAISAANTEAFF. The CDR3 DNA is TGTGCCATCAGTGCGGCGAACACTGAAGCTTTCTTT.

This clonotype was detected only a few times. Because it lacks the conserved phenylalanine or tryptophan at the end, this CDR3 is likely a read error. V usage is TRBV10-3 and J usage is TRBJ2-2, with a possible D match to TRBD1 (6 bases). There are 14 residues in the CDR3. V was shortened by 10 bases and J by 1 base, with 13 bases between the two germline ends. The germline gives CDR1 ENHRY, CDR2 SYGVKD. CDR3 protein: CATDQGKNTGELFL. CDR3 bases: TGTGCCACAGACCAGGGGAAGAACACCGGGGAGCTGTTTCTT.

This chain joins TRBV18 and TRBJ1-1; D remains unclear. V lost 2 bases and J lost 5, with 12 bases in between. Per the germline V gene, CDR1 is KGHSH and CDR2 is LQKENI. The CDR3 is 14 residues long. The CDR3, as DNA: TGTGCCAGCTCACCAGCGGGCGATAGGACTGAAGCTTTCTTT. This gives the protein CASSPAGDRTEAFF.

This clonotype was counted many times. The chain carries TRBV18 and TRBJ2-5; D remains unclear. Germline CDR1 and CDR2: KGHSH and LQKENI. Trimming cost V 2 bases and J 3 bases, with 4 bases left between them. The CDR3 is 12 amino acids. The CDR3, as DNA: TGTGCCAGCTCACCAGTAGAAGAGACCCAGTACTTC. Translated, it gives CASSPVEETQYF.

This clonotype has ten or more counts. The V gene is TRBV7-2, the J gene TRBJ2-5, with D tentatively TRBD1 (6 bases). The CDR3 extends over 17 amino acids. Germline V gene sequence: CDR1 SGHTA, CDR2 FQGNSA. The germline V and J ends were trimmed by 2 bases and 5 bases, with 21 bases remaining between them. The CDR3, as DNA: TGTGCCAGCAGCTTAAAGGTTGTACAGGGATTACGGGAGACCCAGTACTTC. Its protein product is CASSLKVVQGLRETQYF.

This clonotype showed up many times. The V and J genes are TRBV2 and TRBJ1-6; no clear D gene. CDR1 and CDR2 from the germline V gene are SNHLY and FYNNEI. This CDR3 contains 13 residues. Trimming stripped 0 bases from V and 9 bases from J, with 6 bases between. CDR3 in amino acids: CASSEAPVSPLHF. Written as DNA, the CDR3 is TGTGCCAGCAGTGAAGCGCCAGTTTCACCCCTCCACTTT.

The V call is TRBV6-1, the J call TRBJ1-1; D ambiguous. The V end was cut by 9 bases, the J end by 3 bases, with 11 bases between. This CDR3 is 12 amino acids long. CDR1 and CDR2 from the germline V gene are MNHNS and SASEGT. CDR3 DNA: TGTGCCAGTTGGGCCAGCTACACTGAAGCTTTCTTT. This sequence encodes CASWASYTEAFF.